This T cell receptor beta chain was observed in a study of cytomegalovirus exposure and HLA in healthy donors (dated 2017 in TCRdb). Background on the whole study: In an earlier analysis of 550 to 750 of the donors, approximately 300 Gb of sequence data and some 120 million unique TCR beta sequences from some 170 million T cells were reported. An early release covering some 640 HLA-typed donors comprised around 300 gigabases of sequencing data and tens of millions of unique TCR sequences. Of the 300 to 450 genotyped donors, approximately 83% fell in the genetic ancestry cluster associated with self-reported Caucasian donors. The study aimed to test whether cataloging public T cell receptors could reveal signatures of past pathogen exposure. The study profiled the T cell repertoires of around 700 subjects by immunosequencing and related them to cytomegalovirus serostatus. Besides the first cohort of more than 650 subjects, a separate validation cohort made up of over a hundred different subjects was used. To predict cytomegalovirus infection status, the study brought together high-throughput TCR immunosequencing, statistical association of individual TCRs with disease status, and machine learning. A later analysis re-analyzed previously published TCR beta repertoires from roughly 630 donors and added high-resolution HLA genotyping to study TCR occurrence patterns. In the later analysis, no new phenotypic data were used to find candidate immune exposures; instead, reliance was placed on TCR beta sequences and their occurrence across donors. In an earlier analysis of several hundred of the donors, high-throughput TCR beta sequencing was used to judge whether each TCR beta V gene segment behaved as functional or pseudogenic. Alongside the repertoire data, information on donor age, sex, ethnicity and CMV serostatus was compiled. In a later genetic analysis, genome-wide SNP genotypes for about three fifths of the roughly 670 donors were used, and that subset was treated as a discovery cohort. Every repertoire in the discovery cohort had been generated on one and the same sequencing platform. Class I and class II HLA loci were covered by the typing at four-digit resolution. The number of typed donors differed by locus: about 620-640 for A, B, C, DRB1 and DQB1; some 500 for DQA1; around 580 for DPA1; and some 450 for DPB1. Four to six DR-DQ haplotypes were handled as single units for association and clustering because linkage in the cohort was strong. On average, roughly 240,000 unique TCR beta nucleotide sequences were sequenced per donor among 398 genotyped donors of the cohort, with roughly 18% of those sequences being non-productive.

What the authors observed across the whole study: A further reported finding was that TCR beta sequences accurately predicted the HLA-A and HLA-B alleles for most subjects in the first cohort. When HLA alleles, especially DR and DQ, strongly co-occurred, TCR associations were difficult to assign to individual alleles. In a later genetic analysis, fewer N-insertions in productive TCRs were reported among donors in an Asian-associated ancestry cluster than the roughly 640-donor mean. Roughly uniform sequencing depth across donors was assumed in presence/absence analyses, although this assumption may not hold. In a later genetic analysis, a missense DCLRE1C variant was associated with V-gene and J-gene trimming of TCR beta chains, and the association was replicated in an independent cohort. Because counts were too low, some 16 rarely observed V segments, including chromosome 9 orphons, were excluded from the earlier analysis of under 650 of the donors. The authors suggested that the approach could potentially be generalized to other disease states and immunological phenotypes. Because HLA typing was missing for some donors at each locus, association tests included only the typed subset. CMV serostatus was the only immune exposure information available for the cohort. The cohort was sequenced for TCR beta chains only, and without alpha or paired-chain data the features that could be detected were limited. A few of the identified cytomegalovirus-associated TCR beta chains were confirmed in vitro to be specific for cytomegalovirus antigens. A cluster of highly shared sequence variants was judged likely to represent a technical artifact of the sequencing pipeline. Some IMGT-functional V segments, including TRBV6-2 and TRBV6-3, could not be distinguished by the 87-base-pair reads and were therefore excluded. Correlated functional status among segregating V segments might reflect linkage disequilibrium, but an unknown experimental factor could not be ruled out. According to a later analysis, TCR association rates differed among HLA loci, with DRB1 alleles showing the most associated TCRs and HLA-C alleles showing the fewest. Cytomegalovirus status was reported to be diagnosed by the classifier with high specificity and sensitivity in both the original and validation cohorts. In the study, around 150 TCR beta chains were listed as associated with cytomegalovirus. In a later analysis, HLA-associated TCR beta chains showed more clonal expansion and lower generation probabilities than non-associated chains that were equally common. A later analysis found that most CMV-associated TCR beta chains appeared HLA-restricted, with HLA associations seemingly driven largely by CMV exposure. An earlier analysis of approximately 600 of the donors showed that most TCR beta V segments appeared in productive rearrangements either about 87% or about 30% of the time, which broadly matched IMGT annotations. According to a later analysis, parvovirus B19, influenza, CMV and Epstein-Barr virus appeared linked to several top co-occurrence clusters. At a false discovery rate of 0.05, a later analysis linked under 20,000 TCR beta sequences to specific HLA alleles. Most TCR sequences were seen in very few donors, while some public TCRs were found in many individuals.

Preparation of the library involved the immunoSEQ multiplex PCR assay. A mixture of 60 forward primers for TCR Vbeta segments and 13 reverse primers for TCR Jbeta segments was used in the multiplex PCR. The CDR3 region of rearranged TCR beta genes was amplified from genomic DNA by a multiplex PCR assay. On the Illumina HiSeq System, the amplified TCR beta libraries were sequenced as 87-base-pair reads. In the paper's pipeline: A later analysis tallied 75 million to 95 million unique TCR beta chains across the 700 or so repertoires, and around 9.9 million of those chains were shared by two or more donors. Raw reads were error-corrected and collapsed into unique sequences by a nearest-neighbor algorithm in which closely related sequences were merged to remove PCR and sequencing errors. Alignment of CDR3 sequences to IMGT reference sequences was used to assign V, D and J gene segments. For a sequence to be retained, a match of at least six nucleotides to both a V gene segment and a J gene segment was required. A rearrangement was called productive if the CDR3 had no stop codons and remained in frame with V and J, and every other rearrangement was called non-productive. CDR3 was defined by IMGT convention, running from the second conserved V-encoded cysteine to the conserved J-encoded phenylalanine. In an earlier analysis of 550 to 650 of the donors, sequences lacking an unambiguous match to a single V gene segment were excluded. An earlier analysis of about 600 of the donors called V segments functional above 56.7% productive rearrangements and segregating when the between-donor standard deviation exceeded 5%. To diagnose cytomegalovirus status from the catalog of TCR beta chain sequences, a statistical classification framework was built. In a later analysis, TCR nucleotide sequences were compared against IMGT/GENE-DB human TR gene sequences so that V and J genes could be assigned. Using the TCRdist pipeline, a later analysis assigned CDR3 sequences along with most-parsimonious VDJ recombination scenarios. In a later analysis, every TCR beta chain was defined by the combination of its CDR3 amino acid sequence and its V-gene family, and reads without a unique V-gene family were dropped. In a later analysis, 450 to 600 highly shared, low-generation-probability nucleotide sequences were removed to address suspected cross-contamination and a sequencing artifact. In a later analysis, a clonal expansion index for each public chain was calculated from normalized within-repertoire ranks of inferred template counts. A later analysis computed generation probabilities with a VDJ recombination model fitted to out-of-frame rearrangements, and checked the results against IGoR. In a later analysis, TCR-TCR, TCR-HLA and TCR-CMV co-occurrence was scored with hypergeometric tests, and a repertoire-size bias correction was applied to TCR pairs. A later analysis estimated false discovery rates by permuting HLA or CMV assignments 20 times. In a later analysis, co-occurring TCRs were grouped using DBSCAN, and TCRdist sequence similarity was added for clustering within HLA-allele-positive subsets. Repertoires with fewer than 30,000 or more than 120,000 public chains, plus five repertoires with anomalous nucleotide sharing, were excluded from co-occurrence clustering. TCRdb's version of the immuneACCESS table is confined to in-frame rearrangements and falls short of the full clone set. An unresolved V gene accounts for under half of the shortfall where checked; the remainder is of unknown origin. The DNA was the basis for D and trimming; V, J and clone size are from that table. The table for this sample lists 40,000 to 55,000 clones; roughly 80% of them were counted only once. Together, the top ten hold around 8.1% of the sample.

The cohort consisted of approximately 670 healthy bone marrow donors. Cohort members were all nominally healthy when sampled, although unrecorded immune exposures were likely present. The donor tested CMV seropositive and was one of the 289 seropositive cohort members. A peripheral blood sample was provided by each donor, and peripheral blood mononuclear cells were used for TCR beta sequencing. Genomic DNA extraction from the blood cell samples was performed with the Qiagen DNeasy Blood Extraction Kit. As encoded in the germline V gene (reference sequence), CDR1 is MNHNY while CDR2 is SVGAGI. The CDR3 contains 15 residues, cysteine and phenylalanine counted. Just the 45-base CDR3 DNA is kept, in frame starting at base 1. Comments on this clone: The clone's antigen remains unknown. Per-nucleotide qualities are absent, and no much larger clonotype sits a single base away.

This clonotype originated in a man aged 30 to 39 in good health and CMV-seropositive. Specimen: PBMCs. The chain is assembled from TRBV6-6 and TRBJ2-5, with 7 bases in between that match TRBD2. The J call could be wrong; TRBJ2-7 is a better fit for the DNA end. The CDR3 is CASSYGGGGTYEQYF. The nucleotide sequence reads TGTGCCAGCAGTTACGGCGGGGGAGGCACCTACGAGCAGTACTTC.